Shown below are 11 T cell receptor beta chains from a single sample sequenced in a study of blood T cell repertoires in COVID-19. Here immunoSEQ multiplex PCR was the method, and the copy in TCRdb shows in-frame clones only, minus some. The sample lists 300,000 to 450,000 clones, 81% seen once, with 0.85% to 1.2% in the top ten. Sequencing was performed on peripheral blood. These receptors all come from a human donor with acute or convalescent COVID-19. The donor label of this sample is uncertain.

The chain joins TRBV2 to TRBJ1-4; D not certain. The CDR3 has 14 amino acids. Trimming took 7 bases from V and 8 from J, leaving 17 bases between them. CDR1 is SNHLY and CDR2 is FYNNEI in the germline V gene. Here the CDR3 DNA reads TGTGCCAGCATGTTAGAAGTTAGTTGGGAAAAACTGTTTTTT. This translates into CASMLEVSWEKLFF.

The rearrangement uses TRBV10-1 and TRBJ1-2; unclear D gene. V was pared by 0 bases and J by 2 bases, with 7 bases between. The germline gives CDR1 WNHNN, CDR2 SYGVQD (reference sequence). There are 14 residues in the CDR3. The CDR3 here is CASSESNRNYGYTF. CDR3 sequence (DNA): TGCGCCAGCAGTGAGTCGAACAGAAACTATGGCTACACCTTC.

A few counts support this clone. V usage is TRBV5-5 and J usage is TRBJ2-1; 9 bases match TRBD1. The germline gives CDR1 SGHKS, CDR2 YYEKEE (reference sequence). V lost 4 bases and J lost 4; bases outside the gene matches: 6. The CDR3 is 15 amino acids. In DNA form, the CDR3 reads TGTGCCAGCAGCAAACTCGGGACAGGGTACAATGAGCAGTTCTTC. This encodes CASSKLGTGYNEQFF.

The sample holds a few counts of this clone. This chain connects TRBV30 to TRBJ1-6, with a weak D call TRBD1 (5 bases). Germline values: CDR1 GTSNPN, CDR2 SVGIG (reference sequence). The CDR3 is made up of 13 amino acids. V lost 4 bases and J 7 bases, leaving 11 bases between the germline ends. The CDR3 DNA follows: TGTGCCTGGACCTTGGGGGGGAATTCACCCCTCCACTTT. Protein: CAWTLGGNSPLHF.

V gene TRBV6-5 combines with J gene TRBJ1-2, with D unresolved. Germline lookup yields CDR1 MNHEY and CDR2 SVGAGI. Deletions cut 0 bases from V and 5 bases from J, with 10 bases between. This CDR3 has 14 residues. CDR3 DNA: TGTGCCAGCAGTTACTCGAAAGGCGGGTATGGCTACACCTTC. Amino acids: CASSYSKGGYGYTF.

This clone was seen a few times. V usage is TRBV27 and J usage is TRBJ2-1; perhaps TRBD2 as D (6 bases). The length of the CDR3 is 16 residues. The ends were cut back, 10 bases at V and 6 bases at J, with 25 bases in the middle. Germline assignment: CDR1 MNHEY and CDR2 SMNVEV (reference sequence). In DNA form, the CDR3 reads TGTGCCAAGCATCAGGTGCGGGGTTACCTTCGCAATGAGCAGTTCTTC. It is translated as CAKHQVRGYLRNEQFF.

The gene calls are TRBV18 and TRBJ1-2, with D tentatively TRBD1 (5 bases). Trimming shortened V by 1 base and J by 8 bases, and 8 bases separated the two germline ends. From germline, CDR1 is KGHSH and CDR2 LQKENI. The CDR3 is 12 amino acids. The CDR3 region is CASSPRQGGYTF. The CDR3 DNA sequence: TGTGCCAGCTCACCACGTCAGGGCGGCTACACCTTC.

This clone has only one observation. The J gene is TRBJ2-1, the V gene TRBV14; D is unclear. V was trimmed by 0 bases and J by 0 bases, leaving 9 bases between them. The CDR3 is 16 amino acids. The germline V gene has CDR1 SGHDN and CDR2 FVKESK. The CDR3 region has the DNA TGTGCCAGCAGCCAAGATCCCAGCGACTCCTACAATGAGCAGTTCTTC. Its translation: CASSQDPSDSYNEQFF.

The V gene is TRBV19, the J gene TRBJ1-1; perhaps TRBD1 as D (5 bases). The CDR3 runs to 14 residues. CDR1 is LNHDA and CDR2 is SQIVND in the germline V gene (reference sequence). V was cut by 2 bases and J by 4 bases, with 11 bases left in between. CDR3 amino acids: CASSITGRSTEAFF. DNA for the CDR3: TGTGCCAGTAGTATAACAGGTAGGAGCACTGAAGCTTTCTTT.

CDR3 protein: CASMDSQLYNSPLHF. The CDR3 nucleotides read TGTGCCAGTATGGACAGCCAATTATATAATTCACCCCTCCACTTT. The chain recombines TRBV19 with TRBJ1-6, with D possibly being TRBD1 (6 bases). The V end lost 7 bases, the J end lost 4 bases, and 14 bases lay between the germline ends. The germline V gene encodes CDR1 LNHDA and CDR2 SQIVND (reference sequence). The length of the CDR3 is 15 residues.

This clone was counted a few times. This rearrangement joins TRBV11-3 to TRBJ1-5; D gene uncertain. There are 12 residues in the CDR3. Germline V gives CDR1 SGHNT, CDR2 YENEEA. Trimming cost V 3 bases and J 6 bases, with 6 bases left between them. The CDR3 is CASSFSPQPQHF. CDR3 in DNA: TGTGCCAGCAGCTTTAGTCCTCAGCCCCAGCATTTT.